The T cell receptor beta chain under discussion was sequenced for a study of shared clonotypes between healthy human individuals. Profiling relied on immunoSEQ multiplex PCR, and the TCRdb table lists in-frame clones only, not all of them. This sample has 400,000 to 600,000 clones; almost 80% occur once, and the top ten carry about an eighth. With 0 bases removed from V and 4 bases from J, the gap between germline ends came to 7 bases. The CDR3 spans 13 residues. Per germline, CDR1 SGDLS and CDR2 YYNGEE. This sequence originates from a woman in her thirties or forties in good health. Some clones in this sample may be carry-over from other donors' samples. The V call is TRBV9, the J call TRBJ1-1; weak D call: TRBD1 (6 bases). The sample taken for sequencing was PBMCs. This CDR3 is CASSVEGGTEAFF. The CDR3 bases are TGTGCCAGCAGCGTAGAGGGGGGCACTGAAGCTTTCTTT. Complete variable domain (other parts from reference TRBV9 and TRBJ1-1): DSGVTQTPKHLITATGQRVTLRCSPRSGDLSVYWYQQSLDQGLQFLIQYYNGEERAKGNILERFSAQQFPDLHSELNLSSLELGDSALYFCASSVEGGTEAFFGQGTRLTVV.